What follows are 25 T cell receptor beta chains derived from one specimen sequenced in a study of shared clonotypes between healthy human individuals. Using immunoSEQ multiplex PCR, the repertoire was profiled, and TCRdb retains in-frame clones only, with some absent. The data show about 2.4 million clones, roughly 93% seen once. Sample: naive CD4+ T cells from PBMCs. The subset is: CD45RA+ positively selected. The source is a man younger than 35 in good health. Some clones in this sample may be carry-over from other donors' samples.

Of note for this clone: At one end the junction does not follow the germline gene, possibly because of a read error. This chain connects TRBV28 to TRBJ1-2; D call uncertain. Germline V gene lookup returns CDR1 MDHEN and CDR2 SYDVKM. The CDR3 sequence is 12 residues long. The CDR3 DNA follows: TGTGCCAGCAGTCCCGACACCGCGGCTGGCTCCTTC. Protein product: CASSPDTAAGSF.

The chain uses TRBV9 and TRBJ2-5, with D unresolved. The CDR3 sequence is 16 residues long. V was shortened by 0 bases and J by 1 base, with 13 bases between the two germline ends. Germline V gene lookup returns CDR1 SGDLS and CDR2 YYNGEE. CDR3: CASSVGWAWGQETQYF. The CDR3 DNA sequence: TGTGCCAGCAGCGTAGGATGGGCCTGGGGCCAAGAGACCCAGTACTTC.

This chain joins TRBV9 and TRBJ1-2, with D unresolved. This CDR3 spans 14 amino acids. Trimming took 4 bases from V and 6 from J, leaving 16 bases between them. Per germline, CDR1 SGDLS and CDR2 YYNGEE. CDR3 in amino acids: CASSPRPGLHGYTF. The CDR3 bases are TGTGCCAGCAGCCCGCGGCCGGGTCTACATGGCTACACCTTC.

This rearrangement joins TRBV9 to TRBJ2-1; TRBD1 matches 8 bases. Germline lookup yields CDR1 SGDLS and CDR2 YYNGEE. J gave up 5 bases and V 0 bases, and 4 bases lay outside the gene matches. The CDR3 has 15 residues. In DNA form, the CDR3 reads TGTGCCAGCAGCGTAGGACAGGGGTACAACAATGAGCAGTTCTTC. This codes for CASSVGQGYNNEQFF. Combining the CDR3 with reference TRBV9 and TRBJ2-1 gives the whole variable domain DSGVTQTPKHLITATGQRVTLRCSPRSGDLSVYWYQQSLDQGLQFLIQYYNGEERAKGNILERFSAQQFPDLHSELNLSSLELGDSALYFCASSVGQGYNNEQFFGPGTRLTVL.

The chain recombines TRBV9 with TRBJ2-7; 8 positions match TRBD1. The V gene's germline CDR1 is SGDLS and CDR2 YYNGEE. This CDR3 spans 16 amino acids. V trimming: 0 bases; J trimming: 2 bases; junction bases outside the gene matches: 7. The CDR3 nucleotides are TGTGCCAGCAGCGTAGGTACCGGACAGGGACCCTACGAGCAGTACTTC. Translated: CASSVGTGQGPYEQYF.

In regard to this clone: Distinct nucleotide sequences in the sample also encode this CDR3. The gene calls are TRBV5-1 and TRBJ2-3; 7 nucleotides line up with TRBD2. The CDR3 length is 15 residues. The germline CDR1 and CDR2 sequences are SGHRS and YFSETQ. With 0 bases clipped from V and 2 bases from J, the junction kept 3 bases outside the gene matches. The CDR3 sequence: CASSLGTRLTDTQYF. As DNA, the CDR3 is TGCGCCAGCAGCTTGGGGACTAGGCTCACAGATACGCAGTATTTT.

The CDR3 DNA follows: TGCGCCAGCAGCTTCTCCCCCAGCAGGGCCGAAAACATTCAGTACTTC. As protein: CASSFSPSRAENIQYF. The gene calls are TRBV5-1 and TRBJ2-4, with TRBD1 as a possible D gene (5 bases). There are 16 residues in the CDR3. From germline, CDR1 is SGHRS and CDR2 YFSETQ. With 2 bases removed from V and 5 bases from J, the gap between germline ends came to 17 bases.

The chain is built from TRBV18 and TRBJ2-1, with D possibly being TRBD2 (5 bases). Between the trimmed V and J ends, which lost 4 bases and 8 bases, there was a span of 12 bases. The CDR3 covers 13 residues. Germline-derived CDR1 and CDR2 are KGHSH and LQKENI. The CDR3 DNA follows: TGTGCCAGCTCACTATCCCCCGGGGATGAGCAGTTCTTC. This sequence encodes CASSLSPGDEQFF.

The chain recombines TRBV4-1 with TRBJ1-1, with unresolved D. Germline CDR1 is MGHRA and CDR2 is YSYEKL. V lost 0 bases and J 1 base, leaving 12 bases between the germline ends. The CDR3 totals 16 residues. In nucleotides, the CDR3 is TGCGCCAGCAGCCAAGATACCGGACGGGGGAACACTGAAGCTTTCTTT. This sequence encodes CASSQDTGRGNTEAFF.

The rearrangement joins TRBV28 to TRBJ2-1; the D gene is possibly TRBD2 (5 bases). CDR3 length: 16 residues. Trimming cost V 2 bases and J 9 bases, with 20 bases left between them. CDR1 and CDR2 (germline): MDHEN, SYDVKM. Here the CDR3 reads CASSLRRTEGVGEQFF. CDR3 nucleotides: TGTGCCAGCAGTTTAAGACGGACCGAGGGCGTTGGTGAGCAGTTCTTC.

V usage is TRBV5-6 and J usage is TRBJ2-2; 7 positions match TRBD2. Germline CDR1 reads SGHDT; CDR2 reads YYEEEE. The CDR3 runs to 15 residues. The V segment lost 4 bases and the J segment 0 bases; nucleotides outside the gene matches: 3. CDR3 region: CASSSGVTNTGELFF. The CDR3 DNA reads TGTGCCAGCAGCAGCGGGGTAACGAACACCGGGGAGCTGTTTTTT.

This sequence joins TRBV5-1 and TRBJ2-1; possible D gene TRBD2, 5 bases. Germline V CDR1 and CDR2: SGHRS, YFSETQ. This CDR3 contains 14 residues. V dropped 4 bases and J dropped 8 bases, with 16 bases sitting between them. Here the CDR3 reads CASSQLLVSHEQFF. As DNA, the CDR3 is TGCGCCAGCAGCCAACTACTAGTTTCCCATGAGCAGTTCTTC.

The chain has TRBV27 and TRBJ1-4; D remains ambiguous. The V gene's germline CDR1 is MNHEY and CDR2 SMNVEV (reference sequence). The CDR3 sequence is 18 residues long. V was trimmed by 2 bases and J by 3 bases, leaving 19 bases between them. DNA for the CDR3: TGTGCCAGCAGTTTACGAGCCCGGCCGGCCATTTCTAATGAAAAACTGTTTTTT. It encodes CASSLRARPAISNEKLFF.

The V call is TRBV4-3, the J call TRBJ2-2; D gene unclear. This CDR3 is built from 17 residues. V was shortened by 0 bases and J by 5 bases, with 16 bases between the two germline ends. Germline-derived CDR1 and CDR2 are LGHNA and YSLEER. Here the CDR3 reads CASSQDVESVRTGELFF. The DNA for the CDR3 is TGCGCCAGCAGCCAAGATGTAGAGAGCGTGAGGACCGGGGAGCTGTTTTTT.

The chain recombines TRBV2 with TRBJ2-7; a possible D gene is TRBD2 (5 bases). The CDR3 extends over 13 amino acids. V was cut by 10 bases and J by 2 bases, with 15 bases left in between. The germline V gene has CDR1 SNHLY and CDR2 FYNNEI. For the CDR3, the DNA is TGTGCCACTAGCCCAACGGCCCCCTACGAGCAGTACTTC. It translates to CATSPTAPYEQYF.

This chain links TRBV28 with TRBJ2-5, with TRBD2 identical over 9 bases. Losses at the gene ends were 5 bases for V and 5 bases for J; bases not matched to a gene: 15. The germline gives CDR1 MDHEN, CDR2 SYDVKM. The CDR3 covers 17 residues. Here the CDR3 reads CASSRGFSGSLRETQYF. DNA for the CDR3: TGTGCCAGCAGTAGGGGCTTTAGCGGGAGTTTAAGGGAGACCCAGTACTTC.

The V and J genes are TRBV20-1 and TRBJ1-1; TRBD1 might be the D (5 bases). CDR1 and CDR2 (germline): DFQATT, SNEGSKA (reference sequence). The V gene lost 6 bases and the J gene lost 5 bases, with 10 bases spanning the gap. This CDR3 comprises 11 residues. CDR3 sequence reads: CSATDITEAFF. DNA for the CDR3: TGCAGTGCGACGGACATTACTGAAGCTTTCTTT.

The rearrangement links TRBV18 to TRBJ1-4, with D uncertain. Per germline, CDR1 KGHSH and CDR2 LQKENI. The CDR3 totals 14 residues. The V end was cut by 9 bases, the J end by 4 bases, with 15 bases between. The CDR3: CASQRSGVNEKLFF. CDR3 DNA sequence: TGTGCCAGTCAACGGTCGGGTGTTAATGAAAAACTGTTTTTT.

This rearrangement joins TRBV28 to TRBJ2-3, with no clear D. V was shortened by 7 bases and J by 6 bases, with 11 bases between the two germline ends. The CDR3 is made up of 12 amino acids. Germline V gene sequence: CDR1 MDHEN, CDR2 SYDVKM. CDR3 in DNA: TGTGCCAGCACTATCGTAGGGGATACGCAGTATTTT. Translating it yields CASTIVGDTQYF. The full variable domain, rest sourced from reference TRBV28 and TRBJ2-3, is DVKVTQSSRYLVKRTGEKVFLECVQDMDHENMFWYRQDPGLGLRLIYFSYDVKMKEKGDIPEGYSVSREKKERFSLILESASTNQTSMYLCASTIVGDTQYFGPGTRLTVL.

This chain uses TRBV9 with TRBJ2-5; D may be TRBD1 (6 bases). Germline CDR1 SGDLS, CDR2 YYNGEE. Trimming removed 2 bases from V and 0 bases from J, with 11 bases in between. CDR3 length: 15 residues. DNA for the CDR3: TGTGCCAGCAGCGTCCGGACAGACCACCAAGAGACCCAGTACTTC. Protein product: CASSVRTDHQETQYF.

The CDR3 nucleotides are TGTGCCAGCAGCTTACCGGACAGGGGAGCCTATGGCTACACCTTC. It specifies CASSLPDRGAYGYTF. The chain couples TRBV7-2 to TRBJ1-2; 9 bases line up with TRBD1. V was pared by 2 bases and J by 4 bases, with 5 bases of the junction left unmatched. CDR1 and CDR2 from the germline V gene are SGHTA and FQGNSA. This CDR3 has 15 amino acids. Full variable domain (outside the CDR3, taken from reference TRBV7-2 and TRBJ1-2): GAGVSQSPSNKVTEKGKDVELRCDPISGHTALYWYRQSLGQGLEFLIYFQGNSAPDKSGLPSDRFSAERTGGSVSTLTIQRTQQEDSAVYLCASSLPDRGAYGYTFGSGTRLTVV.

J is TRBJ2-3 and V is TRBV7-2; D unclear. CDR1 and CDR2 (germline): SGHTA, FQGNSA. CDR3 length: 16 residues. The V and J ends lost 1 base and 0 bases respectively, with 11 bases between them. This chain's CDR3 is CASSLVRAMSTDTQYF. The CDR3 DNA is TGTGCCAGCAGCTTAGTTAGAGCGATGAGCACAGATACGCAGTATTTT. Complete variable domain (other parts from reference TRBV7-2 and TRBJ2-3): GAGVSQSPSNKVTEKGKDVELRCDPISGHTALYWYRQSLGQGLEFLIYFQGNSAPDKSGLPSDRFSAERTGGSVSTLTIQRTQQEDSAVYLCASSLVRAMSTDTQYFGPGTRLTVL.

CDR3 sequence: CASSPGRELFF. For the CDR3, the DNA is TGTGCCAGCAGCCCCGGGCGGGAGCTGTTTTTT. V is TRBV6-5 and J is TRBJ2-2; the D is unclear. CDR1 is MNHEY and CDR2 is SVGAGI in the germline V gene. V was shortened by 6 bases and J by 9 bases, with 8 bases between the two germline ends. The CDR3 is 11 residues long.

The CDR3 is CASSKGGTGLAGGPRNEQFF. CDR3 bases: TGTGCCAGCAGCAAAGGGGGCACGGGGCTAGCGGGAGGGCCTCGTAATGAGCAGTTCTTC. The V gene is TRBV21-1, the J gene TRBJ2-1; no check of the table's D call, TRBD2, against the DNA was made. TRBV21-1 is labeled a pseudogene. This CDR3 is 20 amino acids long.

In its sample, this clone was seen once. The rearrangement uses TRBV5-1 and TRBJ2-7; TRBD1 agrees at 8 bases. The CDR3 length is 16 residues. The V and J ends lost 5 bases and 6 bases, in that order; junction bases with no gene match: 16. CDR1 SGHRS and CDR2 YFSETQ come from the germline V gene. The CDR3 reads CASRPLSDRANSEQYF. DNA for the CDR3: TGCGCCAGCAGACCTTTATCGGACAGGGCTAACTCCGAGCAGTACTTC.